This paragraph reports one T cell receptor beta chain. The entry originates in a study of blood T cell repertoires in COVID-19. In the original analysis: Nucleated cell number was recorded as an estimate derived from reference gene primer amplification. Clones were read by immunoSEQ multiplex PCR, and TCRdb kept only the in-frame ones, dropping some. V, J and clone size reflect that table, while D and trimming were determined from the DNA. The table has 250,000 to 300,000 clones, roughly 88% seen once. Germline CDR1 SGHDT, CDR2 YYEEEE. Trimming removed 4 bases from V and 4 bases from J, with 14 bases in between. The CDR3 contains 14 residues.

Source material: peripheral blood. The clonotype comes from a woman aged 25-40 years with active or convalescent COVID-19. V is TRBV5-6 and J is TRBJ1-2, with D hard to call. The CDR3 loop reads CASSSGTAFYGYTF. As DNA, the CDR3 is TGTGCCAGCAGCAGCGGTACAGCCTTCTATGGCTACACCTTC.